A single sample is the source of the 24 T cell receptor beta chains below, sequenced in a study of tumor and adjacent non-tumor tissue in lung cancer (dated by TCRdb to the late 2010s). The library relied on multiplex PCR. The sequencer was an Illumina HiSeq 2500. Following protocols modified from ARM-PCR, the researchers constructed TCRbeta libraries through three rounds of nested PCR with primers (Table S4). The raw public data were reprocessed by TCRdb itself: fastp quality trimming at Q25, MiXCR clonotype calling, in-frame beta chains only. For every CDR3 protein sequence, its rows merge into one entry that carries the most common genes and DNA. The sample contains approximately 79,000 distinct CDR3 sequences, around 70% of them found a single time. The ten largest make up approximately 10% of the sample. RNA was extracted from bulk unsorted tissue and checked for quality with a NanoDrop ND-1000 and an Agilent 2100.

Sequenced sample: lung tumor tissue. These receptors were collected from a woman aged 40 to 50 with non-small cell lung cancer.

Remarks on this clonotype: A much larger clonotype is one base distant, so this may be a read error. The chain combines TRBV5-1 with TRBJ2-7; 8 positions match TRBD1. Germline lookup yields CDR1 SGHRS and CDR2 YFSETQ. This CDR3 has 14 residues. This CDR3 reads CASSLTGGRYERYF. The CDR3 DNA follows: TGCGCCAGCAGCTTGACAGGGGGGAGATACGAGCGGTACTTC.

Concerning this clonotype itself: With a much larger clone just one base away, this may be a read error. The chain has TRBV20-1 and TRBJ2-7; a weak D match, TRBD1 (5 bases). CDR1 is DFQATT and CDR2 is SNEGSKA in the germline V gene (reference sequence). The CDR3 has 15 amino acids. The CDR3 DNA reads as TGCAGTGCTAGAGATAGGGGCGGTAGATGGTACGAGCATTACTTC. Protein product: CSARDRGGRWYEHYF.

About this clonotype itself: This may arise from a read error, as a much more abundant clone is one base away. The chain employs TRBV7-9 and TRBJ2-3; 7 positions match TRBD1. Per germline, CDR1 SEHNR and CDR2 FQNEAQ (reference sequence). CDR3 length: 14 residues. The CDR3 DNA follows: TGTGACAGCAGCTTTGGGACAGGCACAGATACGCAGTATTTT. This translates into CDSSFGTGTDTQYF.

This clonotype was seen only a few times. A read error is possible here, since a much larger clone lies one base away. The chain combines TRBV10-3 with TRBJ2-5; 10 bases are a match to TRBD2. CDR1 is ENHRY, CDR2 SYGVKD, per germline. The CDR3 loop spans 15 amino acids. CDR3 loop: CVIGLAGAGKETQYF. In nucleotides, the CDR3 is TGTGTCATCGGCCTAGCGGGAGCTGGAAAAGAGACCCAGTACTTC.

This clonotype was seen a few times. A much larger clone is a single base away; this may be a read error. The gene calls are TRBV30 and TRBJ1-2; D is unresolved. CDR1 and CDR2 (germline): GTSNPN, SVGIG (reference sequence). V lost 1 base to trimming and J lost 4 bases, with 7 bases between them. The CDR3 runs 12 residues. CDR3 sequence (DNA): TGTGCCTGGAGTGCATCAGGCTATGGCTACACCTTC. Protein: CAWSASGYGYTF.

Worth noting for this clonotype: The junction shows a germline mismatch at one end, possibly a read error. This chain joins TRBV6-5 and TRBJ1-2; D may be TRBD1 (6 bases). The CDR3 loop spans 17 amino acids. CDR1 MNHEY and CDR2 SVGAGI come from the germline V gene. In DNA, the CDR3 is TGTGTCAGCAGTTACTTAACCGGGACAAGGGAACACTATGGCTACACCTTC. Its translation: CVSSYLTGTREHYGYTF.

This clonotype has a single count. A read error is likely, as this CDR3 ends without the conserved phenylalanine or tryptophan. This chain links TRBV5-4 with TRBJ2-3; 7 bases are a match to TRBD1. The CDR3 has 16 residues. Germline V lookup: CDR1 SGHNT, CDR2 YYREEE (reference sequence). The V and J ends lost 5 bases and 4 bases, in that order; junction bases with no gene match: 13. The CDR3 DNA reads TGTGCCAGCAGTCCTAGGACAGGAGGATCCGCAGATACGCAGTATATT. Amino acids: CASSPRTGGSADTQYI.

The chain recombines TRBV6-5 with TRBJ2-3, with D perhaps TRBD1 or TRBD2 (5 bases each). The V gene's germline CDR1 is MNHEY and CDR2 SVGAGI. The V end was cut by 6 bases, the J end by 5 bases, with 21 bases between. This CDR3 has 16 amino acids. CDR3 nucleotides: TGTGCCAGCAGCCGTCCCCAGGGCGCGGGCAGAGATACGCAGTATTTT. As protein: CASSRPQGAGRDTQYF.

About this clonotype: A read error is likely, as this CDR3 ends without the conserved phenylalanine or tryptophan. The chain has TRBV30 and TRBJ1-1, with D perhaps matching TRBD1 (6 bases). The CDR3 is made up of 16 amino acids. The V end was cut by 3 bases, the J end by 4 bases, with 21 bases between. CDR1 GTSNPN and CDR2 SVGIG come from the germline V gene (reference sequence). CDR3 in DNA: TGTGCCTGGAGGCATGGGGGCAGCAGGGGCCTCACTGAAGCTTTCTCT. Amino acid sequence: CAWRHGGSRGLTEAFS.

In its sample, this clonotype was seen once. The V call is TRBV2, the J call TRBJ2-1, with D maybe TRBD2 (5 bases). Per germline, CDR1 SNHLY and CDR2 FYNNEI. CDR3 length: 14 amino acids. Trimming removed 7 bases at V and 6 bases at J, with 16 bases between. CDR3 residues: CASKSTSGSNEQFF. The CDR3 DNA sequence: TGTGCCAGCAAGAGCACTAGTGGGAGCAATGAGCAGTTCTTC.

As for this clonotype: One junction end disagrees with the germline gene, perhaps due to a read error. The chain couples TRBV29-1 to TRBJ2-5; tentative D call: TRBD2 (5 bases). The length of the CDR3 is 12 residues. Germline V CDR1 and CDR2: SQVTM, ANQGSEA. Written as DNA, the CDR3 is TGCGGCGTTGGACTCACTGGAGAGACCCAGTACTTC. This translates into CGVGLTGETQYF.

For this clonotype: The junction departs from germline at one end; a sequencing error may be responsible. The chain recombines TRBV11-2 with TRBJ1-6; no clear D. CDR1 SGHAT and CDR2 FQNNGV come from the germline V gene. This CDR3 spans 15 amino acids. CDR3 DNA: TGTGCCAGCAACTTAGTCTCGGGGAATAATTTACCCCTCCACTTT. This codes for CASNLVSGNNLPLHF. The variable domain in full, with the rest retrieved from reference TRBV11-2 and TRBJ1-6, is EAGVAQSPRYKIIEKRQSVAFWCNPISGHATLYWYQQILGQGPKLLIQFQNNGVVDDSQLPKDRFSAERLKGVDSTLKIQPAKLEDSAVYLCASNLVSGNNLPLHFGNGTRLTVT.

The chain recombines TRBV11-1 with TRBJ1-6, with a possible D match to TRBD1 (5 bases). Per germline, CDR1 SGHAT and CDR2 FQDESV (reference sequence). The CDR3 covers 13 residues. Trimming left V 5 bases short and J 9 bases short, with 11 bases between. The CDR3 DNA sequence: TGTGCCAGCAGCCGGACACTGGTTTCACCCCTCCACTTT. Its protein is CASSRTLVSPLHF.

This chain uses TRBV14 with TRBJ2-5, with D perhaps given as TRBD1 or TRBD2 (5 bases each). The CDR3 has 14 residues. V dropped 4 bases and J dropped 7 bases, with 16 bases sitting between them. Germline values: CDR1 SGHDN, CDR2 FVKESK. This chain's CDR3 is CASSLGPMAGTQYF. The CDR3 coding sequence is TGTGCCAGCAGCCTGGGACCGATGGCGGGGACCCAGTACTTC.

As regards this clonotype: A read error may account for a junction end that differs from germline. V gene TRBV4-2 combines with J gene TRBJ2-7; 9 nucleotides line up with TRBD2. In germline, CDR1 is LGHNA, CDR2 YNFKEQ. This CDR3 has 15 residues. The CDR3 DNA is TGTGCCAACAGCCAGAACCTAGCGGGGTCCTACGAGCGGTACTTC. Amino acid sequence: CANSQNLAGSYERYF.

Points on this clonotype: An end of the junction does not agree with germline; a read error may underlie this. This chain links TRBV11-2 with TRBJ2-5; no reliable D call. Germline V CDR1 and CDR2: SGHAT, FQNNGV. CDR3 length: 14 residues. As DNA, the CDR3 is TGTACCAGCACCTTTATTGGGCTGCAAGAGACCCAGTACTTC. Amino acid sequence: CTSTFIGLQETQYF.

This clonotype was picked up many times. This rearrangement joins TRBV30 to TRBJ2-1; the match to TRBD2 covers 8 bases. The V gene end was trimmed by 3 bases and the J gene end by 1 base; junction bases not matched to a gene: 5. The CDR3 is 15 residues long. In germline, CDR1 is GTSNPN, CDR2 SVGIG (reference sequence). The CDR3 sequence is CAWRAGTSSYNEQFF. CDR3 nucleotide sequence: TGTGCCTGGAGGGCCGGGACTAGTTCCTACAATGAGCAGTTCTTC.

As for this clonotype: The junction shows a germline mismatch at one end, possibly a read error. The CDR3 DNA follows: TGTGCCAGCAGTGTCCCGAATTCACCCCTCCAGTTT. It is translated as CASSVPNSPLQF. The chain is built from TRBV2 and TRBJ1-6; D call uncertain. Germline V gene sequence: CDR1 SNHLY, CDR2 FYNNEI. The CDR3 covers 12 residues.

Turning to this clonotype: One junction end does not reproduce the germline sequence, and a read error may be involved. The CDR3, as DNA: TGTGCAAGCAGTCCTAGGGACAGCTCCTATAATTCACCCCTCCACTTT. It encodes CASSPRDSSYNSPLHF. This chain links TRBV6-5 with TRBJ1-6; 7 bases fit TRBD1. This CDR3 contains 16 residues. CDR1 is MNHEY, CDR2 SVGAGI, per germline.

With regard to this clonotype: Germline and junction disagree at one end, which may indicate a read error. CDR3 DNA: TGTGCGAGCAGTTTAAGTCTCGAAAAGAATCAGCCCCTGCATTTT. This sequence encodes CASSLSLEKNQPLHF. The genes are TRBV12-3 or TRBV12-4 and TRBJ1-5; no reliable D call. The CDR3 extends over 15 amino acids.

For this clonotype: A much larger clone lies a single base off, so this may be a read error. This CDR3 is missing its conserved last phenylalanine or tryptophan, likely due to a read error. DNA of the CDR3: TGTGCCAGCACCACTGGGGGGGGTTTGGGGGCCAACGTCCTGACTTTA. It is translated as CASTTGGGLGANVLTL. The V and J genes are TRBV28 and TRBJ2-6; 7 bases fit TRBD2. The CDR3 has 16 residues. V lost 7 bases to trimming and J lost 4 bases; unmatched junction nucleotides: 10. Germline lookup yields CDR1 MDHEN and CDR2 SYDVKM.

For this clonotype: At one boundary the junction diverges from the germline segment, which might be a read error. This chain uses TRBV29-1 with TRBJ2-1, with D hard to call. Germline CDR1 is SQVTM and CDR2 is ANQGSEA. The CDR3 is made up of 14 amino acids. The CDR3 loop reads CSVARLTNSNEQFF. As DNA, the CDR3 is TGCAGTGTTGCTAGACTGACGAACTCCAATGAGCAGTTCTTC.

The chain uses TRBV2 and TRBJ2-7; 10 bases match TRBD2. CDR1 SNHLY and CDR2 FYNNEI come from the germline V gene. Trimming removed 0 bases from V and 5 bases from J; junction bases left unmatched: 7. The CDR3 has 16 amino acids. The CDR3 bases are TGTGCCAGCAGTGAAGCCGAGCGGGAGGGTATCGACGAGCAGTACTTC. This sequence encodes CASSEAEREGIDEQYF. The full variable domain, completed using reference TRBV2 and TRBJ2-7, is EPEVTQTPSHQVTQMGQEVILRCVPISNHLYFYWYRQILGQKVEFLVSFYNNEISEKSEIFDDQFSVERPDGSNFTLKIRSTKLEDSAMYFCASSEAEREGIDEQYFGPGTRLTVT.

The table lists this clonotype with a few counts. This chain uses TRBV28 with TRBJ1-1; D is ambiguous. V was cut by 3 bases and J by 7 bases, with 6 bases left in between. CDR3 length: 11 amino acids. Per the germline V gene, CDR1 is MDHEN and CDR2 is SYDVKM. In DNA, the CDR3 is TGTGCCAGCAGTTTGAGCGGTGAAGCTTTCTTT. Residues: CASSLSGEAFF. Filled out from reference TRBV28 and TRBJ1-1, the complete variable domain reads DVKVTQSSRYLVKRTGEKVFLECVQDMDHENMFWYRQDPGLGLRLIYFSYDVKMKEKGDIPEGYSVSREKKERFSLILESASTNQTSMYLCASSLSGEAFFGQGTRLTVV.